Shown below are 4 T cell receptor beta chains from a single sample sequenced in a study of blood T cell repertoires in COVID-19. The table came from immunoSEQ multiplex PCR; TCRdb's copy has only in-frame clones and leaves some out. The sample contains some 250,000 clones, around 86% of which appear only once. Sequenced material: peripheral blood. The receptor set was obtained from a woman aged 60-75 years with COVID-19, enrolled during active disease.

The chain joins TRBV29-1 to TRBJ2-4; D is uncertain. The germline gives CDR1 SQVTM, CDR2 ANQGSEA. V shed 4 bases and J shed 2 bases, with 12 bases lying between them. This CDR3 is 14 amino acids long. The CDR3 coding sequence is TGCAGCGTTGGTTTCGGTCAACCCAAAAACATTCAGTACTTC. This sequence encodes CSVGFGQPKNIQYF.

The chain carries TRBV25-1 and TRBJ1-4; a possible D gene is TRBD1 (5 bases). The V gene's germline CDR1 is MGHDK and CDR2 SYGVNS. V lost 6 bases to trimming and J lost 6 bases, with 14 bases between them. The CDR3 runs to 14 residues. As DNA, the CDR3 is TGTGCCAGCAGGAAAGGAGGGGATGATGAAAAACTGTTTTTT. Its protein is CASRKGGDDEKLFF.

J is TRBJ1-2 and V is TRBV3-1 (or the pseudogene TRBV3-2); 12 nucleotides match TRBD1. V was pared by 4 bases and J by 4 bases, with 4 bases of the junction left unmatched. The CDR3 runs 15 residues. Per germline, CDR1 LGHDT and CDR2 YNNKEL (reference sequence). This CDR3 is CASSRGTGGSYGYTF. The CDR3 nucleotides are TGTGCCAGCAGCCGAGGGACAGGGGGCAGCTATGGCTACACCTTC.

The chain has TRBV12-5 and TRBJ2-2; 11 bases are shared with TRBD2. Unmatched junction bases numbered 4, after V lost 0 bases and J lost 1 base. Germline-derived CDR1 and CDR2 are LGHNT and FRNRAP. The CDR3 has 18 amino acids. The chain's CDR3 is CASGLVRGTSGNTGELFF. For the CDR3, the DNA is TGTGCTAGTGGTTTGGTTAGGGGGACTAGCGGGAACACCGGGGAGCTGTTTTTT.